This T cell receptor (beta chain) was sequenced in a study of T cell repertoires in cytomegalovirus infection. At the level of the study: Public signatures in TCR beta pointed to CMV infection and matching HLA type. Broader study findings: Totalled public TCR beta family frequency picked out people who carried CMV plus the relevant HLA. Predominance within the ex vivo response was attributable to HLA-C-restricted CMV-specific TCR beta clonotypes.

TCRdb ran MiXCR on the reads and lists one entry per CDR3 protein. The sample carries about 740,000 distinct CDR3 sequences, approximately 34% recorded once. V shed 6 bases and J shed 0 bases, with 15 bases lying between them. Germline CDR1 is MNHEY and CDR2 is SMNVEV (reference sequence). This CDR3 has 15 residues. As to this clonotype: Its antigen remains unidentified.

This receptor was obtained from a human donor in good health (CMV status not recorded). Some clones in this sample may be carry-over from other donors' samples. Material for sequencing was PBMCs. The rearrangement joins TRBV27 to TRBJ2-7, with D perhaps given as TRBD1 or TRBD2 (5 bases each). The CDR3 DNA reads TGTGCCAGCAGGCACTTCAGGGACCACTCCTACGAGCAGTACTTC. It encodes CASRHFRDHSYEQYF.